This T cell receptor (beta chain) stems from a study of post-analysis software for immune sequencing data. Study summary: Progressive-relapsing, secondary progressive and relapsing-remitting multiple sclerosis were among the disease courses included.

Worth noting for this clonotype: Its antigen is still unknown.

Sequencing libraries made from TCR beta cDNA carried unique molecular identifiers. TCRdb recomputed calls from the PCR reads with MiXCR, one row per CDR3 protein. In the table there are under 200,000 distinct CDR3 sequences, about 30% of which are singletons. Germline V gene lookup returns CDR1 MNHNS and CDR2 SASEGT. Trimming removed 4 bases at V and 7 bases at J, with 13 bases between. CDR3 length equals 13 residues. General study results and limits: TRBV segments more frequent in patients than in controls numbered roughly 5 and included TRBV5-6, TRBV5-1 and TRBV20-1.

The gene calls are TRBV6-1 and TRBJ1-1; no clear D. The specimen sequenced was blood. The sequence derives from a girl under 18 with multiple sclerosis. CDR3 coding DNA: TGTGCCAGCAGTGGAAGCAGGAAAAATGAAGCTTTCTTT. Translating gives CASSGSRKNEAFF.